A selection of T cell receptor beta chains follows, all from one sample in a study of post-analysis software for immune sequencing data. TCRdb processed the PCR reads anew with MiXCR; each CDR3 protein has one entry. The table lists hundreds of thousands of distinct CDR3 sequences, roughly 27% of them singletons. Sequences were obtained from blood. The receptors derive from a girl aged 10 to 17 with multiple sclerosis. Both conserved end residues are part of each CDR3. The D gene is left open where the match is weak. The size field is filled for only some rows; it gives once, few, many or a size class.

v_call	clone_size	d_call	j_call	cdr3_nt	cdr3_aa
TRBV7-2	many	TRBD1	TRBJ2-6	TGTGCCAGCAGCTTGGACAGGGCTGGGGCCAACGTCCTGACTTTC	CASSLDRAGANVLTF
TRBV6-1	NA	NA	TRBJ1-1	TGTGCCAGCAGTGATGACGGGGCCAGGGGAAGGCCTGAAGCTTTCTTT	CASSDDGARGRPEAFF
TRBV27	few	NA	TRBJ2-5	TGTGCCAGCGGGGGGTACGAGACCCAGTACTTC	CASGGYETQYF
TRBV5-1	few	NA	TRBJ2-4	TGCGCCAGCAGCTTAGTGACCACTAGCCGGGGAGAAAACATTCAGTACTTC	CASSLVTTSRGENIQYF
TRBV20-1	NA	NA	TRBJ2-3	TGCAGTGCTAGAGAACAGGCCTCTAGCACAGATACGCAGTATTTT	CSAREQASSTDTQYF
TRBV20-1	NA	NA	TRBJ1-5	TGCAGTGCTACGAAAGAGTGGGATCGGCCCCAGCATTTT	CSATKEWDRPQHF
TRBV24-1	NA	NA	TRBJ1-5	TGTGCCACCAGTGATGCTGTCGGCGATCAGCCCCAGCATTTT	CATSDAVGDQPQHF
TRBV12-3/TRBV12-4	few	NA	TRBJ2-5	TGTGCCAGCAGTTTACGGGTCGGTAGGGGGAGAGTTGTAGAGACCCAGTACTTC	CASSLRVGRGRVVETQYF
TRBV7-2	NA	NA	TRBJ2-5	TGTGCCAGCAGCTTAGTTCCCAACAGGGGCGGGGGCGGGGGGACCCAGTACTTC	CASSLVPNRGGGGGTQYF
TRBV4-1	few	NA	TRBJ2-1	TGCGCCAGCAGCCAAGGGCTGGGAGACTCCTACAATGAGCAGTTCTTC	CASSQGLGDSYNEQFF
TRBV5-1	NA	NA	TRBJ2-7	TGCGCCAGCAGCTCCGGGACACGCCCCACCGAGCAGTACTTC	CASSSGTRPTEQYF
TRBV7-2	NA	NA	TRBJ2-5	TGTGCCAGCAGCTTCACCGGGACTCCCCAAGAGACCCAGTACTTC	CASSFTGTPQETQYF
TRBV6-2/TRBV6-3	NA	NA	TRBJ2-5	TGTGTCAGCAGTCAGAGGACAGAGACCCAGTACTTC	CVSSQRTETQYF
TRBV5-1	NA	NA	TRBJ1-2	TGCGCCAGCAGCCTCCTACAGGGAGATGGCTACACCTTC	CASSLLQGDGYTF
TRBV7-9	many	NA	TRBJ2-7	TGTGCCAGCAGCCCTGGGGGCAGAAACTACGAGCAGTACTTC	CASSPGGRNYEQYF
TRBV28	NA	NA	TRBJ2-2	TGTGCCAGCAGTGTGCGTAGTGGGACCGGGGAGCTGTTTTTT	CASSVRSGTGELFF
TRBV20-1	NA	TRBD2	TRBJ2-1	TGCAGTGCTCTGACTAGCGGGAGATCAAATGAGCAGTTCTTC	CSALTSGRSNEQFF
TRBV29-1	many	NA	TRBJ2-1	TGCAGCGTTTGGGACAATGAGCAGTTCTTC	CSVWDNEQFF
TRBV7-2	NA	NA	TRBJ2-1	TGTGCCAGCAGCTATCCAACTCCCCCCCTCAATGAGCAGTTCTTC	CASSYPTPPLNEQFF
TRBV11-2	NA	NA	TRBJ1-5	TGTGCCAGCAGCTTAGATCTTGGGAGGGTACAGACCCAGCATTTT	CASSLDLGRVQTQHF
TRBV6-6	NA	NA	TRBJ2-7	TGTGCCAGCAGTTATATCAGATCCTACGAGCAGTACTTC	CASSYIRSYEQYF
TRBV20-1	NA	NA	TRBJ2-4	TGCAGTGCTACTACAGGGTTGGGCAGAAACATTCAGTACTTC	CSATTGLGRNIQYF
TRBV6-2/TRBV6-3	NA	NA	TRBJ2-5	TGTGCCAGCAGTTACCAATCCGGGACATCAGAGACCCAGTACTTC	CASSYQSGTSETQYF
TRBV5-6	NA	NA	TRBJ1-2	TGTGCCAGCAGCTTGGGAGCCGGGCCTCATGGCTACACCTTC	CASSLGAGPHGYTF
TRBV10-3	few	NA	TRBJ2-5	TGTGCCATCAGTGCGGGACAAGAGACCCAGTACTTC	CAISAGQETQYF
TRBV29-1	few	NA	TRBJ2-1	TGCAGCGCGTCCGCAACAGGGTACAATGAGCAGTTCTTC	CSASATGYNEQFF
TRBV6-5	NA	NA	TRBJ1-5	TGTGCCAGCAGTTCGGGACGGATGACTCAGCCCCAGCATTTT	CASSSGRMTQPQHF
TRBV20-1	few	NA	TRBJ2-3	TGCAGTGCTACAAGCGAAAGAGCCTCGGCAGATACGCAGTATTTT	CSATSERASADTQYF
TRBV5-1	few	TRBD1	TRBJ2-4	TGCGCCAGCAGCTTTAACAGGGGGCACAAAAACATTCAGTACTTC	CASSFNRGHKNIQYF
TRBV12-3/TRBV12-4	NA	TRBD1	TRBJ2-7	TGTGCCAGCAGTTTGAGTGTGGTCGAGACAGGGGTCCACGAGCAGTACTTC	CASSLSVVETGVHEQYF
TRBV5-5	NA	NA	TRBJ2-1	TGTGCCAGCAGCCCGGAGGTGCCGAGCTCCTACAATGAGCAGTTCTTC	CASSPEVPSSYNEQFF
TRBV6-6	few	TRBD2	TRBJ2-1	TGTGCCAGCAGTACCGCCTTTGCGGGAGAAGGGAATGAGCAGTTCTTC	CASSTAFAGEGNEQFF
TRBV24-1	NA	NA	TRBJ2-5	TGTGCCACACGCGGGGACAGACAAGAGACCCAGTACTTC	CATRGDRQETQYF
TRBV12-3/TRBV12-4	NA	TRBD1	TRBJ1-2	TGTGCCAGCAGGGACTGGGACAGGGGAGGGGATGGCTACACCTTC	CASRDWDRGGDGYTF
TRBV10-3	NA	TRBD1	TRBJ2-5	TGTGCCATCAGTGAGGGACAGGGAGACAATGAGCAGTACTTC	CAISEGQGDNEQYF
TRBV27	NA	NA	TRBJ1-5	TGTGCCAGCAGGGCCGGGCGTGGGGGCAATCAGCCCCAGCATTTT	CASRAGRGGNQPQHF
TRBV20-1	few	NA	TRBJ1-1	TGCAGTGCTGAAACGGCCACTGAAGCTTTCTTT	CSAETATEAFF
TRBV25-1	NA	NA	TRBJ2-1	TGTGCCAGCAGTGAAAGGCTTGCCAATGAGCAGTTCTTC	CASSERLANEQFF
TRBV14	NA	NA	TRBJ2-1	TGTGCCAGCAGCCACGGGCCGTGGGGTGGGAAATCCTACAATGAGCAGTTCTTC	CASSHGPWGGKSYNEQFF
TRBV6-4	many	NA	TRBJ1-2	TGTGCCAGCACCCCGAACACACCCGACTATGGCTACACCTTC	CASTPNTPDYGYTF
TRBV15	NA	TRBD1	TRBJ2-2	TGTGCCACCAGCAGTTTGACGGGACAGCCAAACACCGGGGAGCTGTTTTTT	CATSSLTGQPNTGELFF
TRBV5-5	few	NA	TRBJ2-7	TGTGCCAGCAGCTTGCGGGAGTCCTGGGGCGAGCAGTACTTC	CASSLRESWGEQYF
TRBV7-2	few	NA	TRBJ2-1	TGTGCCAGCAGCTTCGGGAAAAGGAATGAGCAGTTCTTC	CASSFGKRNEQFF
TRBV20-1	few	NA	TRBJ1-1	TGCAGTGCTAGAGATCCGAAGACATTGAACACTGAAGCTTTCTTT	CSARDPKTLNTEAFF
TRBV4-3	few	TRBD1	TRBJ2-7	TGCGCCAGCGGCGAACAGGGGGCTAACGAGCAGTACTTC	CASGEQGANEQYF
TRBV12-3/TRBV12-4	NA	NA	TRBJ2-5	TGTGCCAGCAGTTCCTCCCTCAGGTGGGGCTACAATGAGCAGTACTTC	CASSSSLRWGYNEQYF
TRBV5-1	few	TRBD1	TRBJ1-2	TGCGCCAGCAGCCCGCTGGGACAGGGGGCTGGGAACTATGGCTACACCTTC	CASSPLGQGAGNYGYTF
TRBV7-2	few	NA	TRBJ2-1	TGTGCCAGCAGCTTACTTGGCCCCGGGCATGAGCAGTTCTTC	CASSLLGPGHEQFF
TRBV5-6	NA	NA	TRBJ2-1	TGTGCCAGCAGCAAAGGTCTTGAGCTATACAATGAGCAGTTCTTC	CASSKGLELYNEQFF